This T cell receptor beta chain was sequenced during a study of blood T cell repertoires in COVID-19. The wider study: Some COVID-19 samples were acute and others convalescent; all came from the United States, Italy and Spain. PBMCs, B-cell-depleted T cells, or T cells were the source of the cDNA or gDNA that made up the material.

How the authors handled the data: Amplification of reference gene primers was used by the study to estimate nucleated cell counts. Data came from immunoSEQ multiplex PCR; TCRdb stores just in-frame clones and leaves some out. The DNA was the basis for D and trimming; V, J and clone size are from that table. The sample holds roughly 120,000 clones; 85% to 90% are singletons and the top ten take approximately 8.7%. Only one count was recorded for this clone. The sequenced sample was peripheral blood. The receptor was derived from a man aged 70-80 years who had recovered from COVID-19.

The CDR3, as DNA: TGTGCCAGCAGAAGCCTCGGGGTGGATACGCAGTATTTT. Residues: CASRSLGVDTQYF. This rearrangement joins TRBV2 to TRBJ2-3; tentative D call: TRBD2 (5 bases). CDR1 is SNHLY and CDR2 is FYNNEI in the germline V gene. The CDR3 is 13 amino acids. V shed 6 bases and J shed 6 bases, with 13 bases lying between them.